The entry below gives a single TCR beta chain sequence along with its context. As to time point: blood at routine non-recurrence follow-up after resection. Frozen PBMC, nontumor lung or tumor provided whole RNA, which was sequenced unsorted. The record originates from a study of spatial heterogeneity in lung cancer. The overall study: Detected sequences consistently included more beta-chain ones than alpha-chain ones. The average count in raw reads for each unique TCR and UMI combination exceeded 8.5 appearances.

Individual TCR cDNA molecules each bore their own unique molecular identifier. Each CDR3 protein is one row after TCRdb ran MiXCR on the 5' RACE reads. In the table there are about 15,000 distinct CDR3 sequences, approximately 20% of which are singletons. The sample here was PBMCs, taken at follow-up. The receptor was isolated from a male donor with early-stage non-small cell lung cancer.

The CDR3 sequence is CASSTRASGGASEQFF. The CDR3 DNA reads TGTGCCAGCAGCACCCGGGCCAGCGGGGGGGCTAGTGAGCAGTTCTTC. J is TRBJ2-1 and V is TRBV7-2, with 10 positions matching TRBD2. The germline V gene has CDR1 SGHTA and CDR2 FQGNSA. V lost 5 bases, J lost 9 bases, and 13 bases stayed unmatched. The CDR3 length is 16 residues.